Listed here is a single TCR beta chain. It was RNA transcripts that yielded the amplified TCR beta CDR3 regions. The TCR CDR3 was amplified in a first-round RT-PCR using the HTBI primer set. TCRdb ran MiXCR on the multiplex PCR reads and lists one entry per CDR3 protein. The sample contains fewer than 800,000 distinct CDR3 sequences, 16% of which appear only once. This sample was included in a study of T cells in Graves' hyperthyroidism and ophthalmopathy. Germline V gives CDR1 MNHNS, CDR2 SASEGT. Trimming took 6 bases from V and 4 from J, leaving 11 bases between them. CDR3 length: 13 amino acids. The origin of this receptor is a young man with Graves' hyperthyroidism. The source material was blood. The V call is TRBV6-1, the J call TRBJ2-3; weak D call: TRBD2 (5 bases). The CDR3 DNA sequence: TGTGCCAGCAGCCAAAATAGCGCAGATACGCAGTATTTT. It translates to CASSQNSADTQYF.